This entry lists 15 T cell receptor beta chains sequenced from one sample in a study of blood T cells in healthy people across ages. Primed by a sample-barcoded 5' primer and a J-beta primer mix, a second PCR proceeded for about 6 to 12 cycles. One entry per CDR3 protein, called by TCRdb with MiXCR from the 5' RACE reads. The repertoire consists of hundreds of thousands of distinct CDR3 sequences, with approximately 60% occurring once and the leading ten covering roughly 24%. The sample was blood. These receptor sequences come from a man in his forties or fifties in good health.

V usage is TRBV12-3 or TRBV12-4 and J usage is TRBJ1-1; no clear D gene. V lost 5 bases and J 2 bases, leaving 15 bases between the germline ends. The length of the CDR3 is 15 residues. The CDR3 here is CASSLITLYNTEAFF. In nucleotides, the CDR3 is TGTGCCAGCAGTCTGATTACACTATACAACACTGAAGCTTTCTTT.

The genes are TRBV10-3 and TRBJ2-7, with TRBD2 matching 10 bases. J was trimmed by 0 bases and V by 3 bases; bases with no gene match: 2. CDR1 is ENHRY, CDR2 SYGVKD, per germline. The CDR3 spans 15 residues. The CDR3 loop is CAISDSGRSSYEQYF. The CDR3 region has the DNA TGTGCCATCAGTGATAGCGGGAGGAGCTCCTACGAGCAGTACTTC.

This clonotype has ten or more counts. The chain employs TRBV29-1 and TRBJ2-7; 8 nucleotides match TRBD1. Germline-derived CDR1 and CDR2 are SQVTM and ANQGSEA. This CDR3 is built from 11 residues. V lost 7 bases and J lost 3; bases outside the gene matches: 2. The CDR3 DNA sequence: TGCAGCGCTGGACAGGGCTACGAGCAGTACTTC. Its protein product is CSAGQGYEQYF.

V usage is TRBV20-1 and J usage is TRBJ2-7; D might be TRBD1 or TRBD2, each matching 5 bases. This CDR3 is built from 14 residues. V was cut by 1 base and J by 6 bases, with 16 bases left in between. CDR1 is DFQATT, CDR2 SNEGSKA, per germline (reference sequence). CDR3 loop: CSARVGQGEGEQYF. In DNA form, the CDR3 reads TGCAGTGCTAGAGTCGGGCAGGGCGAGGGCGAGCAGTACTTC.

The chain has TRBV27 and TRBJ1-2, with D possibly being TRBD1 (5 bases). The CDR3 runs 14 residues. The V end lost 3 bases, the J end lost 4 bases, and 12 bases lay between the germline ends. CDR1 and CDR2 from the germline V gene are MNHEY and SMNVEV (reference sequence). The CDR3 DNA follows: TGTGCCAGCAGTTTCGCCAACGGGGGCTATGGCTACACCTTC. This translates into CASSFANGGYGYTF.

This sequence joins TRBV7-2 and TRBJ2-5; weak D call: TRBD2 (5 bases). The J call is doubtful: the DNA matches TRBJ2-1 better. Germline loops: CDR1 SGHTA, CDR2 FQGNSA. This CDR3 region has 14 residues. CDR3 amino acids: CASSPNGEQETQFF. The CDR3 bases are TGTGCCAGCAGCCCAAACGGGGAGCAAGAGACCCAGTTCTTC.

The genes are TRBV29-1 and TRBJ2-1; 13 positions agree with TRBD2. Near its end, the DNA agrees better with TRBJ2-7, so the J call may be wrong. CDR3 length: 15 residues. From germline, CDR1 is SQVTM and CDR2 ANQGSEA. CDR3 sequence: CSVLGTSGTSNEQYF. The CDR3 DNA sequence: TGCAGCGTCTTAGGGACTAGCGGGACTAGCAATGAGCAGTACTTC.

The CDR3 loop reads CASSQRPGYEQYF. In DNA form, the CDR3 reads TGTGCCAGCAGCCAAAGACCCGGGTACGAGCAGTACTTC. This sequence joins TRBV12-3 or TRBV12-4 and TRBJ2-4; no reliable D call. The J call may be faulty, since TRBJ2-7 better matches the DNA end. CDR3 length equals 13 residues.

This chain connects TRBV4-1 to TRBJ2-6, with unresolved D. The CDR3 sequence is 18 residues long. Looked up from germline, CDR1 is MGHRA and CDR2 is YSYEKL. V was cut by 3 bases and J by 4 bases, with 19 bases left in between. CDR3 region: CASSHPNSGALGANVLTF. In nucleotides, the CDR3 is TGCGCCAGCAGCCATCCCAATTCGGGTGCCTTGGGGGCCAACGTCCTGACTTTC.

V and J are TRBV7-2 and TRBJ1-6; D is possibly TRBD1 (5 bases). CDR1 SGHTA and CDR2 FQGNSA come from the germline V gene. The CDR3 totals 13 residues. The V gene lost 4 bases and the J gene lost 8 bases, with 9 bases spanning the gap. The CDR3 DNA reads TGTGCCAGCAGCTCCGGGGGGTATTCACCCCTCCACTTT. This sequence encodes CASSSGGYSPLHF.

V usage is TRBV5-1 and J usage is TRBJ2-6, with 8 nucleotides matching TRBD1. V lost 4 bases and J lost 8; bases outside the gene matches: 20. Germline CDR1 reads SGHRS; CDR2 reads YFSETQ. This CDR3 region has 19 residues. The DNA for the CDR3 is TGCGCCAGCAGCCTCAGGACAGGGTTGTTGATCTCCGGGACCAACGTCCTGACTTTC. Residues: CASSLRTGLLISGTNVLTF.

Only a few counts were recorded for this clonotype. The chain carries TRBV5-1 and TRBJ2-5; 9 nucleotides match TRBD2. The CDR3 runs 17 residues. Germline-derived CDR1 and CDR2 are SGHRS and YFSETQ. V lost 0 bases and J lost 4; bases outside the gene matches: 10. The CDR3 loop reads CASSLANAAGGGETQYF. The CDR3 DNA reads TGCGCCAGCAGCTTGGCCAATGCAGCGGGAGGTGGAGAGACCCAGTACTTC. Combining the CDR3 with reference TRBV5-1 and TRBJ2-5 gives the whole variable domain KAGVTQTPRYLIKTRGQQVTLSCSPISGHRSVSWYQQTPGQGLQFLFEYFSETQRNKGNFPGRFSGRQFSNSRSEMNVSTLELGDSALYLCASSLANAAGGGETQYFGPGTRLLVL.

The rearrangement links TRBV7-2 to TRBJ1-2; unclear D gene. This CDR3 has 13 residues. Trimming pared 5 bases from V and 3 bases from J, leaving 10 bases between. Germline V CDR1 and CDR2: SGHTA, FQGNSA. The CDR3 bases are TGTGCCAGCAGCCCGGACGGATACTATGGCTACACCTTC. Translation: CASSPDGYYGYTF.

The chain links TRBV29-1 to TRBJ2-5, with 11 bases matching TRBD1. The germline V gene encodes CDR1 SQVTM and CDR2 ANQGSEA. This CDR3 spans 15 amino acids. The J segment lost 2 bases and the V segment lost 1 base, leaving 3 bases of the junction unmatched. In DNA form, the CDR3 reads TGCAGCGTTGAAGGGACAGGGGGCGGGCAAGAGACCCAGTACTTC. Translation: CSVEGTGGGQETQYF.

This clonotype was detected only once. The V gene is TRBV7-9, the J gene TRBJ2-4; 8 bases align to TRBD2. The J call may be incorrect, as the DNA end agrees better with TRBJ2-7. Per the germline V gene, CDR1 is SEHNR and CDR2 is FQNEAQ (reference sequence). The CDR3 runs 16 residues. Here the CDR3 DNA reads TGTGCCAGCAGCTCTACTAGCGGAACAAGCTCCTACGAGCAGTACTTC. It codes for CASSSTSGTSSYEQYF.